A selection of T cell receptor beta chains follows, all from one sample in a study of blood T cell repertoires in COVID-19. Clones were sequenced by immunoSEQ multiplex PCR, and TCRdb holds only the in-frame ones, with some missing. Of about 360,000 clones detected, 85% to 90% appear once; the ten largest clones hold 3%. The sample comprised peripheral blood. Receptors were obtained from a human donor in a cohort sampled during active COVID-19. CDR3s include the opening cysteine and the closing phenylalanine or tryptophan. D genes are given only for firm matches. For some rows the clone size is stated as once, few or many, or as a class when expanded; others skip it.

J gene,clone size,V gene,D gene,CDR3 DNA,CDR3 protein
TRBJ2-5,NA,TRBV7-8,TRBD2,TGTGCCAGCAGCTTAGAACGCGGGGGGCGGGGGACCCAGTACTTC,CASSLERGGRGTQYF
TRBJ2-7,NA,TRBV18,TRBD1,TGTGCCAGCTCACCACTTAGGACAGGAGCCTACGAGCAGTACTTC,CASSPLRTGAYEQYF
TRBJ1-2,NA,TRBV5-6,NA,TGTGCCAGCAGCTTGATCGGTGCCGCCTCAAACTATGGCTACACCTTC,CASSLIGAASNYGYTF
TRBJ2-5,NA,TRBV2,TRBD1,TGTGCCAGCAGTACTATGTGGGGACAGGGGACTCAAGAGACCCAGTACTTC,CASSTMWGQGTQETQYF
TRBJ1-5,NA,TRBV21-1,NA,TGTGCCAGTCGAGGGCGAAAGGGGAGGGCTATTAGCAATCAGCCCCAGCATTTT,CASRGRKGRAISNQPQHF
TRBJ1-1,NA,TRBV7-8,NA,TGTGCCAGCAGCTTAGAGAGGGTCAAGAACACTGAAGCTTTCTTT,CASSLERVKNTEAFF
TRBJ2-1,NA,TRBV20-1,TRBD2,TGCAGTGCGTCCACAGGACTAGCTTATTTCTTC,CSASTGLAYFF
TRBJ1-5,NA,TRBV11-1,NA,TGTGCCAGCAGCCTTACAGACAATCAGCCCCAGCATTTT,CASSLTDNQPQHF
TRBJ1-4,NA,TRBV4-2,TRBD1,TGTGCCAGCAGCCAAGCTAGAGGGACAGGGGAGCAAAAACTGTTTTTT,CASSQARGTGEQKLFF
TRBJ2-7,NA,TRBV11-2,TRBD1,TGTGCCAGCAGCTTCCCCAGGACAGGGGGCTACGAGCAGTACTTC,CASSFPRTGGYEQYF
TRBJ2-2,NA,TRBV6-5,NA,TGTGCCAGCAGGCGGCTAGCAAGCACCGGGGAGCTGTTTTTT,CASRRLASTGELFF
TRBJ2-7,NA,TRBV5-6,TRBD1,TGTGCCAGCAGCGCCCGGGACAGGGGTGTAGGCGTCGAGCAGTACTTC,CASSARDRGVGVEQYF
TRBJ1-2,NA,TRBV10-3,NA,TGTGCCATCAGTAACCTACCCCCGTGGGGGGGGCTGCGCTATGGCTACACCTTC,CAISNLPPWGGLRYGYTF
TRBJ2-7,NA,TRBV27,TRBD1,TGTGCCAGCAGTTCCCTCACCCAGACAGGGTTTTACGAGCAGTACTTC,CASSSLTQTGFYEQYF
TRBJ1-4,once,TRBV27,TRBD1,TGTGCCAGCAGTTCCTCCCCGGGGACAGGGAACCCAACTAATGAAAAACTGTTTTTT,CASSSSPGTGNPTNEKLFF
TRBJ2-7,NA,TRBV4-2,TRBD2,TGTGCCAGCAGCCAAGAGACTAGCGGGAGCTCCTACGAGCAGTACTTC,CASSQETSGSSYEQYF
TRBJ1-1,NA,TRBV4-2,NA,TGTGCCAGCAGCCCAGATCCACATGAAGCTTTCTTT,CASSPDPHEAFF
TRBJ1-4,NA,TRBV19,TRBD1,TGTGCCAGTAGTATTGGAGGACAGGGACAAGAAAAACTGTTTTTT,CASSIGGQGQEKLFF
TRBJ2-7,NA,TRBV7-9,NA,TGTGCCAGCAGCTTCGACCAGGCGCCCTACGAGCAGTACTTC,CASSFDQAPYEQYF
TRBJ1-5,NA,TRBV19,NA,TGTGCCAGTAGTGCCCAGGGTACTCTAGGTCAGCCCCAGCATTTT,CASSAQGTLGQPQHF
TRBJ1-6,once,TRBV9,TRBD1,TGTGCCAGCAGCACCCGACCGGGACAGAACGATTCACCCCTCCACTTT,CASSTRPGQNDSPLHF
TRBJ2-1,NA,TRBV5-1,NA,TGCGCCAGCAGCTTTGGAGGGGGGGGACCGAGTGAGCAGTTCTTC,CASSFGGGGPSEQFF
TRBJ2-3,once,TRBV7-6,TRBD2,TGTGCCAGCAGCTCGGCGGCGGGGGTCACAGATACGCAGTATTTT,CASSSAAGVTDTQYF
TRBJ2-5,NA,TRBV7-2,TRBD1,TGTGCCAGCAGTTACTACAGGGGGGCCGAAGAGACCCAGTACTTC,CASSYYRGAEETQYF
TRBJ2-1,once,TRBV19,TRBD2,TGTGCCAGAGGACTAGCGGGAGATTGGACCTACAATGAGCAGTTCTTC,CARGLAGDWTYNEQFF
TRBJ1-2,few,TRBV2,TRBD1,TGTGCCAGCAGCTCCGACAGGGATGGCTACACCTTC,CASSSDRDGYTF
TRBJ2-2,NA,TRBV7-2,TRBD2,TGTGCCAGCAGCCCGACTAGCCGCGGGGAGCTGTTTTTT,CASSPTSRGELFF
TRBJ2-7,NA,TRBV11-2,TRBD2,TGTGCCAGCAAAAGGGGGACTAGCGGGACAGCCTACGAGCAGTACTTC,CASKRGTSGTAYEQYF
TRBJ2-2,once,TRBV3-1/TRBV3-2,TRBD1,TGTGCCAGCAGCCAAGGCTACACCGGGACAGCAGGCGGGGAGCTGTTTTTT,CASSQGYTGTAGGELFF
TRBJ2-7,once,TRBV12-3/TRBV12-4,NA,TGTGCCAGCAGTACAGACAGTTACGAGCAGTACTTC,CASSTDSYEQYF
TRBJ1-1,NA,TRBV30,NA,TGTGCCTGGAGTGTACGCCAGGCTGAAGCTTTCTTT,CAWSVRQAEAFF
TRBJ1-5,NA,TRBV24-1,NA,TGTGCCACCAGTTCGGGCGGGAGCAATCAGCCCCAGCATTTT,CATSSGGSNQPQHF
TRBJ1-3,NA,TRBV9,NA,TGTGCCAGCAGCGGGAGCGGGTCTCAACGGGACACCATATATTTT,CASSGSGSQRDTIYF
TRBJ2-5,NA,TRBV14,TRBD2,TGTGCCAGCAGCCCGGGGGAGGGAGAGACCCAGTACTTC,CASSPGEGETQYF
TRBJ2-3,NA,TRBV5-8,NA,TGTGCCAGCAGCTTGGCGGCGGCCGTCCTGGATACGCAGTATTTT,CASSLAAAVLDTQYF
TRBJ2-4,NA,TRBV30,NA,TGTGCCTGGAAAATCAACACCGGACAGAAAAACATTCAGTACTTC,CAWKINTGQKNIQYF
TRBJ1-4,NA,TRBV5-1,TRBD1,TGCGCCAGCAGCTTGGGACAGGGGGATTGGGCGTCAACTAATGAAAAACTGTTTTTT,CASSLGQGDWASTNEKLFF
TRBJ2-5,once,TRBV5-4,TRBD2,TGTGCCAGCAGCCGCCCCGGCACTAGCGGGGACTTC,CASSRPGTSGDF
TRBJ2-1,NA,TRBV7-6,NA,TGTGCCAGCAGCTTAGATCGGAGGGAAACCTACAATGAGCAGTTCTTC,CASSLDRRETYNEQFF
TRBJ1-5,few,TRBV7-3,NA,TGTGCCAGCAGCTTAACCCTAACAGCGGAGGATAGCAATCAGCCCCAGCATTTT,CASSLTLTAEDSNQPQHF
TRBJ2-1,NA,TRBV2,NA,TGTGCCAGCAGGGCTAGCTCCTACAATGAGCAGTTCTTC,CASRASSYNEQFF
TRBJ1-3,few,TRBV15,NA,TGTGCCACCAGCAGAGGCCTCGATGCGGGAAACACCATATATTTT,CATSRGLDAGNTIYF
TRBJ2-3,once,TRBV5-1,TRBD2,TGCGCCAGCAGCTTACTAGCGAACGCAGATACGCAGTATTTT,CASSLLANADTQYF
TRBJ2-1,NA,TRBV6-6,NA,TGTGCCAGCAGTTGGCCCTACGGGGATGAGCAGTTCTTC,CASSWPYGDEQFF
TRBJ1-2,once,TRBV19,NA,TGTGCCAGTAGTATGGCTTTTGGGGGGAACTATGGCTACACCTTC,CASSMAFGGNYGYTF
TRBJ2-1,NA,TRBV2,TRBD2,TGTGCCAGCGTCGCGGGGGTGAGCTCCTACAATGAGCAGTTCTTC,CASVAGVSSYNEQFF
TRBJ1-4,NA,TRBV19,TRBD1,TGTGCCAGTAACCAACAGGGGGCGCGTCATGAAAAACTGTTTTTT,CASNQQGARHEKLFF
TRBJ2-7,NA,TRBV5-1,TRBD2,TGCGCCAGCAGCTTGGCCAGTTCTAGCGGGGAGTACGAGCAGTACTTC,CASSLASSSGEYEQYF
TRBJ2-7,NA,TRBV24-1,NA,TGTGCCACCAGTGATTTGCAAACCTACGAGCAGTACTTC,CATSDLQTYEQYF
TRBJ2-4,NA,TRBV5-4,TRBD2,TGTGCCAGCAGCTTGGGTACTAGCGGGAGAGTTACCATTCAGTACTTC,CASSLGTSGRVTIQYF
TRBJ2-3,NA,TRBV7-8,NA,TGTGCCAGCAGCCTGTTAACAGATACGCAGTATTTT,CASSLLTDTQYF
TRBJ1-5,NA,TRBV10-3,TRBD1,TGTGCCATCAGAGGGACAGGGGCTAATCAGCCCCAGCATTTT,CAIRGTGANQPQHF
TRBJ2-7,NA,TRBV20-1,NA,TGCAGTGCGGGCCGGGGGTACGAGCAGTACTTC,CSAGRGYEQYF
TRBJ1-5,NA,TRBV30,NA,TGTGCCTGGAGTGCCCTTGGGAGGGTCGGGCAGCCCCAGCATTTT,CAWSALGRVGQPQHF
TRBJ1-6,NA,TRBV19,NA,TGTGCCAGTAGTATCACAACCAATTCACCCCTCCACTTT,CASSITTNSPLHF